A selection of T cell receptor beta chains follows, all from one sample in a study of blood T cell repertoires in COVID-19. The repertoire was sequenced with immunoSEQ multiplex PCR; TCRdb's copy has only in-frame clones and lacks some. Here the sample spans about 130,000 clones, around 81% being singletons. The specimen sequenced was peripheral blood. Source of these receptors: a man aged 35 to 55 with active or convalescent COVID-19. The CDR3 runs from the conserved cysteine through the conserved F or W. D genes are given only for firm matches. Clone sizes are given selectively: once, few, many, or a class where the clone is expanded.

v_call,j_call,clone_size,d_call,cdr3_nt,cdr3_aa
TRBV14,TRBJ1-3,once,NA,TGTGCCAGCAGCCACAGGAACACTGGAAACACCATATATTTT,CASSHRNTGNTIYF
TRBV13,TRBJ2-1,NA,NA,TGTGCCAGCAGCTTAGGCCGAGGACAGATCGGCTACAATGAGCAGTTCTTC,CASSLGRGQIGYNEQFF
TRBV4-3,TRBJ2-3,NA,TRBD2,TGCGCCAGCAGCCACGAACTAGCGGGGGTAGTCCCAGATACGCAGTATTTT,CASSHELAGVVPDTQYF
TRBV7-8,TRBJ2-7,NA,TRBD1,TGTGCCAGCAGCTTAGTGGCAGGGGGCTCCTACGAGCAGTACTTC,CASSLVAGGSYEQYF
TRBV27,TRBJ1-2,NA,TRBD1,TGTGCCAGCAGAGACAGGGGGATAAGCGGCTACACCTTC,CASRDRGISGYTF
TRBV25-1,TRBJ2-5,NA,NA,TGTGCCAGCAGTGAATTCGCAGGGCCCCACAGGGAGACCCAGTACTTC,CASSEFAGPHRETQYF
TRBV18,TRBJ2-3,NA,TRBD2,TGTGCCAGCTCACAGGAGCGGGGGGCAGGCACAGATACGCAGTATTTT,CASSQERGAGTDTQYF
TRBV10-1,TRBJ2-1,many,NA,TGCGCCAGCAGCCCAGGGGGGCCCTCCTACAATGAGCAGTTCTTC,CASSPGGPSYNEQFF
TRBV3-1/TRBV3-2,TRBJ1-4,NA,NA,TGTGCCAGCAGCCCCCGGGGGGGGAATGAAAAACTGTTTTTT,CASSPRGGNEKLFF
TRBV6-5,TRBJ1-6,NA,TRBD1,TGTGCCAGCAGTTTGGGACAGAACAATTCACCCCTCCACTTT,CASSLGQNNSPLHF
TRBV27,TRBJ2-1,NA,NA,TGTGCCAGCAGTTTTACGGGGAGGTACTACAATGAGCAGTTCTTC,CASSFTGRYYNEQFF
TRBV24-1,TRBJ1-4,few,TRBD1,TGTGCCACCAGTGATTTTGACAGGGGGACTGCAACTAATGAAAAACTGTTTTTT,CATSDFDRGTATNEKLFF
TRBV27,TRBJ2-1,NA,NA,TGTGCCAGCAGTTTGTTTCAGGGGACGTTTTCCTACAATGAGCAGTTCTTC,CASSLFQGTFSYNEQFF
TRBV5-1,TRBJ2-1,few,TRBD2,TGCGCCAGCAGCTTGGCCCAAGGGGCGCGGGGGGGCTTTGAGCAGTTCTTC,CASSLAQGARGGFEQFF
TRBV14,TRBJ1-2,NA,TRBD1,TGTGCCAGCAGCCAAGAAGGGGGCGTGTGGTATGGCCACACCTTC,CASSQEGGVWYGHTF
TRBV2,TRBJ2-1,once,TRBD2,TGTGCCAGCAGGCGACTAGCGGGGGGTACACCGGACGTTAAGGAGCAGTTCTTC,CASRRLAGGTPDVKEQFF
TRBV3-1/TRBV3-2,TRBJ2-1,NA,NA,TGTGCCAGCAGCCACAGGGCTCTTGAGCAGTTCTTC,CASSHRALEQFF
TRBV7-3,TRBJ2-7,few,TRBD2,TGTGCCAGCAGCTTAGTTTTCGGCATTGGCGGGGGGGCCGGAGAGCAGTACTTC,CASSLVFGIGGGAGEQYF
TRBV6-1,TRBJ2-1,NA,TRBD1,TGTGCCAGCAGTGAAGGACAGGGGAGGAATGAGCAGTTCTTC,CASSEGQGRNEQFF
TRBV6-6,TRBJ2-5,few,NA,TGTGCCAGCAGTTACCCCAAGGAGGGAGAGACCCAGTACTTC,CASSYPKEGETQYF
TRBV19,TRBJ2-3,NA,NA,TGTGCCAGTAGTATAACTAGACGGTCAGATACGCAGTATTTT,CASSITRRSDTQYF
TRBV10-2,TRBJ1-3,NA,NA,TGCGCCAGCAAGGAGCAAACCTCTGGAAACACCATATATTTT,CASKEQTSGNTIYF
TRBV6-5,TRBJ2-3,NA,NA,TGTGCCAGCCACCGACAGTACACAGATACGCAGTATTTT,CASHRQYTDTQYF
TRBV3-1/TRBV3-2,TRBJ1-5,NA,TRBD1,TGTGCCAGCTCCTCAGGGGGTAATCAGCCCCAGCATTTT,CASSSGGNQPQHF
TRBV10-3,TRBJ1-2,NA,TRBD1,TGTGCCACACGACAGGGGTTTGTCTATGGCTACACCTTC,CATRQGFVYGYTF
TRBV12-3/TRBV12-4,TRBJ1-1,NA,NA,TGTGCCAGCAGTTTGGTCAGAATTAGCGAAGCTTTCTTT,CASSLVRISEAFF
TRBV9,TRBJ1-1,NA,NA,TGTGCCAGCAGCGGTGCGGAGAACACTGAAGCTTTCTTT,CASSGAENTEAFF
TRBV5-1,TRBJ2-1,NA,NA,TGCGCCAGCAGCTTGGTGGGAGCAAAAGTCAATGAGCAGTTCTTC,CASSLVGAKVNEQFF
TRBV27,TRBJ2-7,few,TRBD1,TGTGCCATAAGGGACAGGGTCTCCTACGAGCAGTACTTC,CAIRDRVSYEQYF
TRBV30,TRBJ2-2,NA,NA,TGTGCCTGGAGTGTACTCCAGGGTGGGGAGCTGTTTTTT,CAWSVLQGGELFF
TRBV10-3,TRBJ1-2,NA,NA,TGTGCCATCAGTTACGGGGACTATGGCTACACCTTC,CAISYGDYGYTF
TRBV6-5,TRBJ1-1,few,NA,TGTGCCAGCAGCAGGGGACCGTTGAACACTGAAGCTTTCTTT,CASSRGPLNTEAFF
TRBV4-2,TRBJ2-5,many,TRBD2,TGTGCCAGCAGCCAAGAAGAATACGGGGGGGCGGTGGAGACCCAGTACTTC,CASSQEEYGGAVETQYF
TRBV27,TRBJ1-2,NA,TRBD1,TGTGCCAGTAGGACAGGGGAGGACTATGGCTACACCTTC,CASRTGEDYGYTF
TRBV12-3/TRBV12-4,TRBJ2-7,NA,NA,TGTGCCAGCAGTTACAGGGACGGGCAGTACTTC,CASSYRDGQYF
TRBV19,TRBJ1-5,NA,NA,TGTGCCAGTAGGACCACAGTAGATCACGAGCCCCAGCATTTT,CASRTTVDHEPQHF
TRBV4-2,TRBJ2-7,NA,NA,TGTGCCAGCAGCCAAGATGGGCAGCTCGAGCAGTACTTC,CASSQDGQLEQYF
TRBV6-5,TRBJ2-7,NA,NA,TGTGCCAGCAGACGGGGTATATCCTACGAGCAGTACTTC,CASRRGISYEQYF
TRBV5-4,TRBJ1-3,NA,TRBD1,TGTGCCAGCTCAGGGGGCCTCTCTGGAAACACCATATATTTT,CASSGGLSGNTIYF
TRBV6-5,TRBJ1-6,NA,NA,TGTGCCAGCAGTTACTCTCAACAGCATAATTCACCCCTCCACTTT,CASSYSQQHNSPLHF
TRBV4-2,TRBJ2-7,NA,NA,TGTGCCAGCAGCCAAGATCCGGGTGGTACGTACGAGCAGTACTTC,CASSQDPGGTYEQYF
TRBV15,TRBJ2-1,NA,NA,TGTGCCACCAGCAGAGCCGATGGGGGTAGCGGACAGTTCTTC,CATSRADGGSGQFF
TRBV5-4,TRBJ2-1,NA,NA,TGTGCCAGCAGCCCGACGAGGGGAGGCCAGAATGAGCAGTTCTTC,CASSPTRGGQNEQFF
TRBV12-3/TRBV12-4,TRBJ2-2,NA,NA,TGTGCCAGCAGTGAGGGGAACACCGGGGAGCTGTTTTTT,CASSEGNTGELFF
TRBV6-5,TRBJ2-5,NA,TRBD2,TGTGCCGGGGAATCGGGAGGGGGAAAAGAGACCCAGTACTTC,CAGESGGGKETQYF
TRBV7-6,TRBJ1-2,NA,NA,TGTGCCAGCTCTACAGGGATGGGCTACACCTTC,CASSTGMGYTF
TRBV7-2,TRBJ1-5,NA,NA,TGTGCCAGCAGCTTAGCCGGGGGGAGCCAGCCCCAGCATTTT,CASSLAGGSQPQHF
TRBV9,TRBJ2-1,NA,TRBD2,TGTGCCAGCAGCGTAAGACTAGCCGAACTGCAAAGCTCCTACAATGAGCAGTTCTTC,CASSVRLAELQSSYNEQFF
TRBV5-1,TRBJ2-7,NA,NA,TGCGCCAGCAGCTTGGCTTCAGGATCCTACGAGCAGTACTTC,CASSLASGSYEQYF
TRBV18,TRBJ1-5,NA,NA,TGTGCCAGCTCACCAGACACCAGAGAGCCCCAGCATTTT,CASSPDTREPQHF
TRBV11-3,TRBJ2-3,NA,NA,TGTGCCAGCTCGGCGGGGACCACAGATACGCAGTATTTT,CASSAGTTDTQYF
TRBV6-1,TRBJ1-2,NA,NA,TGTGCCAGCAGTGAACCAACAGGGCCCTATGGCTACACCTTC,CASSEPTGPYGYTF
TRBV6-5,TRBJ1-5,NA,NA,TGTGCCAGCATCCCCAATAGCAATCAGCCCCAGCATTTT,CASIPNSNQPQHF
TRBV9,TRBJ1-6,few,NA,TGTGCCAGCAGCGTAGGACGGGGGAGAGGCACCCTCCACTTT,CASSVGRGRGTLHF
TRBV9,TRBJ2-7,NA,TRBD2,TGTGCCAGCAGCGTAGCTTCGGGGGGAGAGCAGTACTTC,CASSVASGGEQYF
TRBV10-3,TRBJ2-5,NA,NA,TGTGCCATACAGACTAGTCCAGAAGAGACCCAGTACTTC,CAIQTSPEETQYF